These T cell receptor beta chains were read from a single sample in a study of PD-1 blockade in classical Hodgkin lymphoma. The assay was immunoSEQ multiplex PCR, and TCRdb's table has in-frame clones only and misses some. Among some 90,000 clones listed, about nine tenths were seen once. The sample consisted of peripheral blood mononuclear cells (PBMCs), taken before the second cycle of nivolumab. Every receptor here comes from a human donor with classical Hodgkin lymphoma. The CDR3 runs from the conserved cysteine through the conserved F or W. The D gene is left open where the match is weak. Clone size is stated in some rows and not others, as once, few, many or a class when expanded.

clone_size,d_call,j_call,v_call,cdr3_nt,cdr3_aa
.,.,TRBJ2-6,TRBV6-1,TGTGCCAGCAGGGGGGACTCTGGGGCCAACGTCCTGACTTTC,CASRGDSGANVLTF
once,TRBD1,TRBJ1-4,TRBV29-1,TGCAGCGTTGGGACAGGGGCAACTAATGAAAAACTGTTTTTT,CSVGTGATNEKLFF
.,.,TRBJ1-1,TRBV5-4,TGTGCCAGCAGCTTCTCCCAGAACACTGAAGCTTTCTTT,CASSFSQNTEAFF
.,TRBD1,TRBJ1-2,TRBV5-4,TGTGCCAGCAGCTCGACAGGGGGCTTCTATGGCTACACCTTC,CASSSTGGFYGYTF
.,.,TRBJ2-3,TRBV5-4,TGTGCCAGCAGCTTGGATCCAGCGGCTAGCACAGATACGCAGTATTTT,CASSLDPAASTDTQYF
.,TRBD1,TRBJ2-1,TRBV6-5,TGTGCCAGCAGTTACTCGTCCGGGACAGGAGGGCATGAGCAGTTCTTC,CASSYSSGTGGHEQFF
.,TRBD1,TRBJ2-1,TRBV10-2,TGCGCCAGCAGTGGCATCCGGGACAGGGAGTACAATGAGCAGTTCTTC,CASSGIRDREYNEQFF
.,.,TRBJ1-2,TRBV9,TGTGCCAGCAGCGTAGCTGCGCGCACCCGCCACTATGGCTACACCTTC,CASSVAARTRHYGYTF
.,TRBD2,TRBJ2-5,TRBV7-6,TGTGCCAGCAGCTTATTAGCGGGAGGACGTGAGACCCAGTACTTC,CASSLLAGGRETQYF
.,TRBD1,TRBJ1-4,TRBV2,TGTGCCAGCAGTCTACAGGGACAGCCGCATGAAAAACTGTTTTTT,CASSLQGQPHEKLFF
.,.,TRBJ1-1,TRBV28,TGTGCCACCTTTTTGACTGAAGCTTTCTTT,CATFLTEAFF
.,.,TRBJ2-7,TRBV27,TGTGCCAGCAGCCGACGCTTCCGGGACAACCCCTACGAGCAGTACTTC,CASSRRFRDNPYEQYF
.,.,TRBJ1-3,TRBV7-8,TGTGCCAGCAGTTACGCGCGGGGGTCACTCGGAAACACCATATATTTT,CASSYARGSLGNTIYF
once,.,TRBJ2-5,TRBV14,TGTGCCAGCAGCCAAGAAGCTCTCGTTTGGGAGACCCAGTACTTC,CASSQEALVWETQYF
.,TRBD2,TRBJ2-7,TRBV4-1,TGCGCCAGCAGCCACAAGCCGGGACTAGCGTTTCCTACGGTGCAGTACTTC,CASSHKPGLAFPTVQYF
once,.,TRBJ2-7,TRBV28,TGTGCCAGCAGTCCCCTCTACGAGCAGTACTTC,CASSPLYEQYF
.,.,TRBJ2-2,TRBV28,TGTGCCAGCACCGGCACCGGGGAGCTGTTTTTT,CASTGTGELFF
.,.,TRBJ2-7,TRBV21-1,TGTGCCAGCCGGAGACTAGCTACCTACGAGCAGTACTTC,CASRRLATYEQYF
.,.,TRBJ2-2,TRBV11-3,TGTGCCAGCAGCTTGAGACGGGTGGACACCGGGGAGCTGTTTTTT,CASSLRRVDTGELFF
.,.,TRBJ2-7,TRBV28,TGTGCCAGCAGTTTCCCCCTAATAGGACTCAGGGACACCAACGAGCAGTACTTC,CASSFPLIGLRDTNEQYF
.,.,TRBJ2-5,TRBV7-9,TGTGCCAGCAGCTCTAGACCCCTCACACCGGAGACCCAGTACTTC,CASSSRPLTPETQYF
.,.,TRBJ1-5,TRBV11-2,TGTGCCAGCAGCTTGGCAGAAAGAGCAGATCAGCCCCAGCATTTT,CASSLAERADQPQHF
.,TRBD2,TRBJ2-7,TRBV29-1,TGCAGCGTTGTGGGGGGGGAGGTGAACTACGAGCAGTACTTC,CSVVGGEVNYEQYF
.,.,TRBJ1-2,TRBV7-9,TGTGCCAGCAGCTTAGCAGGGCATAGTAACTATGGCTACACCTTC,CASSLAGHSNYGYTF
.,TRBD1,TRBJ1-1,TRBV6-5,TGTGCCAGCAGTTACTTACAGGGGAGGGGGAGCACTGAAGCTTTCTTT,CASSYLQGRGSTEAFF
.,TRBD1,TRBJ1-4,TRBV10-3,TGTGCCATCTCGACAGGGGTAGGGGAAAAACTGTTTTTT,CAISTGVGEKLFF
once,.,TRBJ1-2,TRBV18,TGTGCCAGCTCACCGGAGGCAGATCTCTATGGCTACACCTTC,CASSPEADLYGYTF
.,.,TRBJ2-7,TRBV7-9,TGTGCCAGCAGCCGCCCTCCCCGACCCTACGAGCAGTACTTC,CASSRPPRPYEQYF
.,.,TRBJ2-7,TRBV19,TGTGCCAGTAGTGTATCGAGCTCCTACGAGCAGTACTTC,CASSVSSSYEQYF
.,.,TRBJ1-3,TRBV5-8,TGTGCCAGCAGAACGATCTACTCTGGAAACACCATATATTTT,CASRTIYSGNTIYF
.,TRBD2,TRBJ2-7,TRBV19,TGTGCCAGTAGTATAGAGGGTCCTAGCGGCGCAAGCAACTACGAGCAGTACTTC,CASSIEGPSGASNYEQYF
once,.,TRBJ1-2,TRBV2,TGTGCCAGCAGTGGCGAGGGAGTGAGCTATGGCTACACCTTC,CASSGEGVSYGYTF
.,.,TRBJ2-3,TRBV10-1,TGCGCCAGCAGCCAAACGGGAGATACGCAGTATTTT,CASSQTGDTQYF
.,.,TRBJ1-5,TRBV7-2,TGTGCCAGCACCCCCTTCGTGGAAAATCAGCCCCAGCATTTT,CASTPFVENQPQHF
.,TRBD1,TRBJ2-7,TRBV7-6,TGTGCCAGCAGCTCACAGGGGCCGGGATACGAGCAGTACTTC,CASSSQGPGYEQYF
.,.,TRBJ1-6,TRBV5-4,TGTGCCAGCAGCGTGCAGACGTCACCCCTCCACTTT,CASSVQTSPLHF
.,TRBD1,TRBJ2-1,TRBV7-2,TGTGCCAGCAGCAGCCAACAGGGGTGGATCAATGAGCAGTTCTTC,CASSSQQGWINEQFF
.,.,TRBJ2-7,TRBV30,TGTGCCTGGAGTTTAGGGCGGGGTCTCTACGAGCAGTACTTC,CAWSLGRGLYEQYF
few,TRBD1,TRBJ1-5,TRBV27,TGTGCCAGCAGTTCGCTCCCCAACCTTTCGACAGGGGGCCTCAATCAGCCCCAGCATTTT,CASSSLPNLSTGGLNQPQHF
.,TRBD2,TRBJ2-7,TRBV29-1,TGCAGCGTTTTAGTTAGCGGGAGGCCCTACGAGCAGTACTTC,CSVLVSGRPYEQYF
once,.,TRBJ2-7,TRBV15,TGTGCCACCAGCAGAGATCTTTCAGGCTACGAGCAGTACTTC,CATSRDLSGYEQYF
.,.,TRBJ2-1,TRBV27,TGTGCCAGCAGTTTCTTCACGCGTAATGAGCAGTTCTTC,CASSFFTRNEQFF
.,.,TRBJ1-2,TRBV28,TGTGCCAGCACCCGGGGCGGGGAGGGGGATCTCTATGGCTACACCTTC,CASTRGGEGDLYGYTF
.,.,TRBJ1-5,TRBV7-9,TGTGCCAGCAGCCTCCTCGGGGCAGGGCCGGAGGATCAGCCCCAGCATTTT,CASSLLGAGPEDQPQHF
.,.,TRBJ1-2,TRBV27,TGTGCCAGCAGCCCTCAGAGGGGCGGTAACTATGGCTACACCTTC,CASSPQRGGNYGYTF
.,.,TRBJ2-7,TRBV19,TGTGCCAGTAAGGGGAATAACTGGTCCTACGAGCAGTACTTC,CASKGNNWSYEQYF